Following are 2 T cell receptor beta chains from one sample sequenced in a study of T cells in Graves' hyperthyroidism and ophthalmopathy (dated by TCRdb to about 2019). Library preparation employed multiplex PCR. Data came from an Illumina HiSeq 2000. TCR beta CDR3 regions were amplified from RNA transcripts. A first-round RT-PCR of the TCR CDR3 used the HTBI primer set with the Qiagen OneStep RT-PCR kit. The public reads were reanalyzed by TCRdb: fastp trimming at Q25, MiXCR alignment, in-frame beta chains only. Merged by CDR3 protein, the rows form single entries marked with the most common genes and DNA. Here the sample has approximately 640,000 distinct CDR3 sequences; about 17% occur a single time. In total, the top ten clones hold approximately 3.9% of the sample. The sequenced sample was blood. All receptors derive from a woman younger than 45 with Graves' hyperthyroidism.

This clonotype was counted only a few times. V usage is TRBV5-6 and J usage is TRBJ2-2; 8 nucleotides align to TRBD1. Per germline, CDR1 SGHDT and CDR2 YYEEEE. Trimming at V came to 1 base and at J to 1 base, leaving 3 bases not matched to a gene. The CDR3 contains 16 residues. This CDR3 reads CASSLSGTGNTGELFF. The CDR3 bases are TGTGCCAGCAGCTTGTCCGGGACAGGGAACACCGGGGAGCTGTTTTTT.

The rearrangement uses TRBV28 and TRBJ2-6; tentatively, D is TRBD1 (6 bases). Trimming removed 5 bases at V and 0 bases at J, with 8 bases between. Germline values: CDR1 MDHEN, CDR2 SYDVKM. There are 15 residues in the CDR3. The CDR3 protein is CASSARGSGANVLTF. The CDR3 DNA reads as TGTGCCAGCAGTGCCAGGGGCTCTGGGGCCAACGTCCTGACTTTC.